One sample yielded the 15 T cell receptor beta chains listed below, sequenced in a study of cytomegalovirus exposure and HLA in healthy donors. PCR primers comprised 60 Vbeta and 13 Jbeta primers. Sequencing was performed with immunoSEQ multiplex PCR; in TCRdb, only in-frame clones are kept and a portion is missing. The sample lists roughly 180,000 clones; 75% to 85% were seen once. The sequenced sample consisted of PBMCs. These receptors all come from a female donor in good health and CMV-seronegative.

The chain couples TRBV20-1 to TRBJ2-7; D is undetermined. The CDR3 extends over 11 amino acids. Per the germline V gene, CDR1 is DFQATT and CDR2 is SNEGSKA (reference sequence). The germline V and J ends were trimmed by 1 base and 5 bases, with 6 bases remaining between them. The CDR3 DNA is TGCAGTGCTAGAGTTTCCGACGAGCAGTACTTC. It is translated as CSARVSDEQYF.

A note on this clone: Relative to the germline gene, one junction end is altered; a read error may explain this. The chain uses TRBV5-5 and TRBJ2-6; 7 bases are shared with TRBD1. Germline values: CDR1 SGHKS, CDR2 YYEKEE (reference sequence). The CDR3 extends over 17 amino acids. The CDR3 loop reads CASSLGQGGSGANGLTF. The CDR3 bases are TGTGCCAGCAGCTTGGGACAGGGTGGGTCTGGGGCCAACGGCCTGACTTTC.

The CDR3 nucleotides are TGTGCCTGGAGGCGGACAGTCTCCTACGAGCAGTACTTC. It specifies CAWRRTVSYEQYF. The J gene is TRBJ2-7, the V gene TRBV30; weak D call: TRBD1 (6 bases). The CDR3 is made up of 13 amino acids. Germline CDR1 reads GTSNPN; CDR2 reads SVGIG (reference sequence). Deletions cut 3 bases from V and 0 bases from J, with 9 bases between.

The chain links TRBV2 to TRBJ1-3, with D possibly TRBD1 on 6 matching bases. The V gene lost 5 bases and the J gene lost 0 bases, with 14 bases spanning the gap. CDR1 and CDR2 from the germline V gene are SNHLY and FYNNEI. CDR3 size: 16 residues. CDR3 sequence (DNA): TGTGCCAGCAGTTTAGGACAGCAAGGCTCTGGAAACACCATATATTTT. It encodes CASSLGQQGSGNTIYF.

The chain links TRBV11-3 to TRBJ2-2, with D unclear. The germline V gene encodes CDR1 SGHNT and CDR2 YENEEA. V shed 4 bases and J shed 6 bases, with 6 bases lying between them. The CDR3 loop spans 12 amino acids. The CDR3 is CASSSFSGELFF. For the CDR3, the DNA is TGTGCCAGCAGCTCTTTCTCCGGGGAGCTGTTTTTT.

This chain's CDR3 is CSGGGRYGYTF. As DNA, the CDR3 is TGCAGTGGCGGGGGGCGGTATGGCTACACCTTC. This chain joins TRBV20-1 and TRBJ1-2; TRBD1 is a possible D gene (6 bases). This CDR3 region has 11 residues. The germline V and J ends were trimmed by 7 bases and 5 bases, with 11 bases remaining between them. Germline loops: CDR1 DFQATT, CDR2 SNEGSKA (reference sequence).

V gene TRBV4-2 combines with J gene TRBJ2-5; 8 nucleotides match TRBD2. Germline V gene data show CDR1 as LGHNA and CDR2 as YNFKEQ. V trimming: 0 bases; J trimming: 7 bases; junction bases outside the gene matches: 13. CDR3 length: 17 residues. The CDR3, as DNA: TGTGCCAGCAGCCAAGATCCAATGAGCGGGAGAGACGGGACCCAGTACTTC. Translation gives CASSQDPMSGRDGTQYF.

This sequence joins TRBV6-5 and TRBJ2-5, with a possible D match to TRBD1 (6 bases). The better agreement between TRBJ2-7 and the DNA end casts doubt on the J call. In germline, CDR1 is MNHEY, CDR2 SVGAGI. The length of the CDR3 is 15 residues. The CDR3 is CASRGAGALRNEQYF. CDR3 in DNA: TGTGCCAGCAGGGGGGCAGGGGCCCTACGGAACGAGCAGTACTTC.

Here the CDR3 reads CASHRAGLGTGELFF. CDR3 coding DNA: TGCGCCAGCCATCGCGCGGGGCTGGGCACCGGGGAGCTGTTTTTT. J is TRBJ2-2 and V is TRBV5-1; maybe TRBD2 (6 bases). Germline loops: CDR1 SGHRS, CDR2 YFSETQ. V was trimmed by 7 bases and J by 4 bases, leaving 17 bases between them. There are 15 residues in the CDR3.

The chain has TRBV20-1 and TRBJ1-1; unclear D gene. CDR1 and CDR2 from the germline V gene are DFQATT and SNEGSKA (reference sequence). The CDR3 has 10 amino acids. The V and J ends lost 7 bases and 11 bases respectively, with 14 bases between them. The CDR3 region has the DNA TGCAGTGTCCCTCGGGAACCCGCTTTCTTT. Translated, it gives CSVPREPAFF.

A word on this clone: Sequence at one end of the junction differs from germline and may be a read error. This chain joins TRBV7-9 and TRBJ2-7; TRBD2 aligns across 8 bases. Germline CDR1 SEHNR, CDR2 FQNEAQ (reference sequence). The CDR3 is 15 residues long. CDR3 bases: TGTTCCAGCAGCTTTACACGGGGGGGATACTACGAGCAGTACTTC. Amino acids: CSSSFTRGGYYEQYF. Together with reference TRBV7-9 and TRBJ2-7, the CDR3 gives the full variable domain: DTGVSQNPRHKITKRGQNVTFRCDPISEHNRLYWYRQTLGQGPEFLTYFQNEAQLEKSRLLSDRFSAERPKGSFSTLEIQRTEQGDSAMYLCSSSFTRGGYYEQYFGPGTRLTVT.

The J gene is TRBJ1-2, the V gene TRBV6-5; 7 bases are shared with TRBD1. Germline V gives CDR1 MNHEY, CDR2 SVGAGI. V was pared by 0 bases and J by 6 bases, with 1 base of the junction left unmatched. The CDR3 totals 13 residues. DNA for the CDR3: TGTGCCAGCAGTTACTCGACAGGGAATGGCTACACCTTC. Translation gives CASSYSTGNGYTF.

This clone was detected a few times. This chain uses TRBV28 with TRBJ1-5; D is unresolved. Germline V lookup: CDR1 MDHEN, CDR2 SYDVKM. The CDR3 loop spans 13 amino acids. Trimming took 3 bases from V and 4 from J, leaving 7 bases between them. CDR3 in amino acids: CASSFQTNQPQHF. As DNA, the CDR3 is TGTGCCAGCAGTTTCCAAACAAATCAGCCCCAGCATTTT.

The rearrangement joins TRBV7-9 to TRBJ1-5, with D perhaps matching TRBD1 (6 bases). Per germline, CDR1 SEHNR and CDR2 FQNEAQ (reference sequence). V was trimmed by 4 bases and J by 7 bases, leaving 17 bases between them. The CDR3 has 15 residues. CDR3: CASSSDRFISQPQHF. CDR3 nucleotides: TGTGCCAGCAGCTCAGACAGGTTCATTTCGCAGCCCCAGCATTTT.

The rearrangement uses TRBV9 and TRBJ2-5; possible D gene TRBD1, 5 bases. CDR3 length: 17 amino acids. Germline V gene data show CDR1 as SGDLS and CDR2 as YYNGEE. Trimming removed 2 bases from V and 5 bases from J, with 22 bases in between. The CDR3 DNA reads as TGTGCCAGCAGCGTCTCCGACAGTTGGCTTAGTAGGGAGACCCAGTACTTC. It encodes CASSVSDSWLSRETQYF.